Listed here are 4 T cell receptor beta chains from one sample, sequenced in a study of graft-versus-host responses after intestinal transplantation (dated by TCRdb to about 2021). The library was built by means of the immunoSEQ multiplex PCR assay. TCRdb mirrors the immuneACCESS table, restricted to in-frame sequences. Some clones are absent from its copies; in checked studies, under half trace to an unresolved V gene, and the reason for the others is unknown. A total of tens of thousands of clones appear in this sample, 90% of them only once. About 4.2% of the sample rests with the top ten. The sample's time point, from its label and the paper: cells obtained before transplantation from donor or recipient. For these TCRs, the target antigens are not known. Sequencing was performed on unstimulated CD8+ T cells sorted from spleen or lymph node cells, taken before transplant. The receptors were gathered from a human donor who was the organ donor for an intestinal transplant.

As to this clone: The junction does not match germline at one end; this may be a read error. The CDR3 DNA reads as TGTGCCAGCAGTTTAGAGCCACGTCAATACTATGACTACACCTTC. Its translation: CASSLEPRQYYDYTF. The chain is built from TRBV28 and TRBJ1-2; D uncertain. The CDR3 spans 15 residues. Germline assignment: CDR1 MDHEN and CDR2 SYDVKM.

Comment on this clone: One junction end disagrees with the germline gene, perhaps due to a read error. This sequence joins TRBV9 and TRBJ1-2, with 7 bases aligning to TRBD1. The CDR3 is made up of 13 amino acids. Per the germline V gene, CDR1 is SGDLS and CDR2 is YYNGEE. Here the CDR3 DNA reads TGTGCCAGCAGCGAGGGGGCTAATTATGGCTACACCTTC. Its translation: CASSEGANYGYTF.

CDR3 sequence: CASSLAQGTDTQYF. Written as DNA, the CDR3 is TGTGCCAGCAGCTTAGCCCAGGGCACAGATACGCAGTATTTT. The V gene is TRBV7-9, the J gene TRBJ2-3; D gene ambiguous. Trimming pared 0 bases from V and 1 base from J, leaving 5 bases between. This CDR3 has 14 residues. Germline lookup yields CDR1 SEHNR and CDR2 FQNEAQ (reference sequence).

J is TRBJ2-5 and V is TRBV2, with D tentatively TRBD1 (6 bases). Germline-derived CDR1 and CDR2 are SNHLY and FYNNEI. V gave up 1 base and J gave up 2 bases, with 20 bases separating them. The CDR3 length is 18 residues. The CDR3 DNA sequence: TGTGCCAGCAGTGAAGATTTGGGTCAGGGGCTCAGACAAGAGACCCAGTACTTC. Residues: CASSEDLGQGLRQETQYF.